Reported below is one TCR beta chain. This record belongs to a study of beta chain features in type 1 diabetes. Germline V lookup: CDR1 SGHTA, CDR2 FQGTGA. The CDR3 has 13 amino acids. V lost 5 bases to trimming and J lost 5 bases, with 12 bases between them. Expressed TCRB transcripts were sequenced, since all the RNA that had been isolated was reverse transcribed. Clones were sequenced by immunoSEQ multiplex PCR, and TCRdb holds only the in-frame ones, with some missing. The data show about 900,000 clones, 17% seen once. The source is a woman aged 18-35 years in good health. The sequenced sample consisted of naive CD4+ T cells from blood. The chain combines TRBV7-3 with TRBJ2-5, with D possibly TRBD1 on 5 matching bases. The CDR3 protein is CASSPGHGETQYF. CDR3 DNA sequence: TGTGCCAGCAGCCCAGGACATGGGGAGACCCAGTACTTC.